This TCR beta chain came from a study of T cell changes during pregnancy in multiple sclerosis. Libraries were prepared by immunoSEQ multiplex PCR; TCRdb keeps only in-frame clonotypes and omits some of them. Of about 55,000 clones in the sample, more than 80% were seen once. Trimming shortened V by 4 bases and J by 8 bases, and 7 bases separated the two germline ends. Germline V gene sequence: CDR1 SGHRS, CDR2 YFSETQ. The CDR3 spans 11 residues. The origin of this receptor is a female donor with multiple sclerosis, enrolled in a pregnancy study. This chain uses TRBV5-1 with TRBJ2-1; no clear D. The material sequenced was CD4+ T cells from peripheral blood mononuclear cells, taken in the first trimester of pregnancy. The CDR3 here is CASSRGYEQFF. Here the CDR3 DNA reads TGCGCCAGCAGCCGAGGATATGAGCAGTTCTTC.